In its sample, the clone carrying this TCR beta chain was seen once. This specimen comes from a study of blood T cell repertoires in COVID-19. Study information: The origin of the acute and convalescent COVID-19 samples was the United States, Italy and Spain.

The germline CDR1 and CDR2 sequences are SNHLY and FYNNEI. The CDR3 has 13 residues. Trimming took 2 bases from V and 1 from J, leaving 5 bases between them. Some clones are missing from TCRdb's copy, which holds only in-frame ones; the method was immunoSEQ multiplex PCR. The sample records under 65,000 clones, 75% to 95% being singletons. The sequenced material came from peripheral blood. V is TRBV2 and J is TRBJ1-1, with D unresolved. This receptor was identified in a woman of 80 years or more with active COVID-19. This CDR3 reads CASSELENTEAFF. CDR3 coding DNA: TGTGCCAGCAGTGAATTAGAGAACACTGAAGCTTTCTTT.